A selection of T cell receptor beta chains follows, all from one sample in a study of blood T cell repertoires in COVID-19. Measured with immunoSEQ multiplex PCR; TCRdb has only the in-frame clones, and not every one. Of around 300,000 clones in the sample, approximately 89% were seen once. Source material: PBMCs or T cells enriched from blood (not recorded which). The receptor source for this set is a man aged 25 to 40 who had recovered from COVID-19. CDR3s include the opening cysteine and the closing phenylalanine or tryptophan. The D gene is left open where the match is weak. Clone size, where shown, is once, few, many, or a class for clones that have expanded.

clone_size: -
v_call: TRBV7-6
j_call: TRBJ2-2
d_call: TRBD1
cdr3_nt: TGTGCCAGCAGCTTAGCAGACCGGGACAGAATATCGAACACCGGGGAGCTGTTTTTT
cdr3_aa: CASSLADRDRISNTGELFF

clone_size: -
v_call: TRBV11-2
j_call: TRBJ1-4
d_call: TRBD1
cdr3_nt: TGTGCCAGCAGCTCCCAGACAGGGTTATACGAAAAACTGTTTTTT
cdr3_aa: CASSSQTGLYEKLFF

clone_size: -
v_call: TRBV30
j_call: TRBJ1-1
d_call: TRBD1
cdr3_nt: TGTGCCTGGACCCGCGGACAGGGCTTAGAAGCTTTCTTT
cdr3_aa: CAWTRGQGLEAFF

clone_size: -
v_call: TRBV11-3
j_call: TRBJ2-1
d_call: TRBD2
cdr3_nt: TGTGCCAGCAGCTTAACATCTAGCGGGGGGAACAATGAGCAGTTCTTC
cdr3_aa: CASSLTSSGGNNEQFF

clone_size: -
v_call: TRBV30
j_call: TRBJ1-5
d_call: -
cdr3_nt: TGTGCCTGGAGTGAGGGGCAGGGATTTCAGCCCCAGCATTTT
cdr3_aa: CAWSEGQGFQPQHF

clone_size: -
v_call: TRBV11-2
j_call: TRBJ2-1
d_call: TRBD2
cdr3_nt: TGTGCCAGCAGCTTAGCGTCGCTAGCGGGGGGGGGCTCCTACAATGAGCAGTTCTTC
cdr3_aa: CASSLASLAGGGSYNEQFF

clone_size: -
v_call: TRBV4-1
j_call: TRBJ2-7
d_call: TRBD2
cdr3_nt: TGCGCCAGCAGCCGAGAGGGGACTAGCGGGGCGGTGTGGTACTTC
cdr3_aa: CASSREGTSGAVWYF

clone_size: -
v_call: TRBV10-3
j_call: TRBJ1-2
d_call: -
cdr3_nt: TGTGCCATCAGTGAGGGACAAACCACCCATGGCTACACCTTC
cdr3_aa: CAISEGQTTHGYTF

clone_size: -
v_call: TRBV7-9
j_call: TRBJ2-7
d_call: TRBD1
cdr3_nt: TGTGCCAGCAGCTTCCTAACGGGACAGAAATACGAGCAGTACTTC
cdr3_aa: CASSFLTGQKYEQYF

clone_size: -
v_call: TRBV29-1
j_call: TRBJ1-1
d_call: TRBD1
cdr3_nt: TGCAGCGTCCGGGACAGGGCTCGGGGGAACACTGAAGCTTTCTTT
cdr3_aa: CSVRDRARGNTEAFF

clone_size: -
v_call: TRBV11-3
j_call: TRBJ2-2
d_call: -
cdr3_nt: TGTGCCAGCAGCTTACAGGGGACGAACACCGGGGAGCTGTTTTTT
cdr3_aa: CASSLQGTNTGELFF

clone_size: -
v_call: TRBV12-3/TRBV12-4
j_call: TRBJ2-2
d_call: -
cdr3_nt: TGTGCCAGCAGTCAGACTCCAACCGGGGAGCTGTTTTTT
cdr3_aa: CASSQTPTGELFF

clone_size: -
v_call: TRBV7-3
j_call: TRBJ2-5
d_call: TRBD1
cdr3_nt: TGTGCCAGCAGCCCCCGCACAGGGGTGAAGGAGACCCAGTACTTC
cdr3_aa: CASSPRTGVKETQYF

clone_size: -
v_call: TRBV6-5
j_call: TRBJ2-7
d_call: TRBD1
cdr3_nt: TGTGCCAGCAGCAGACAGGGTTCGACCTACGAGCAGTACTTC
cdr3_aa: CASSRQGSTYEQYF

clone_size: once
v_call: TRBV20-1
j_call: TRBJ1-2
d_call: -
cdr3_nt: TGCAGTGCTAGTACAGGTGGGGATACGGGCTACACCTTC
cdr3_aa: CSASTGGDTGYTF

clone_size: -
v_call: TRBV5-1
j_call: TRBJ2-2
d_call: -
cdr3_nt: TGCGCCAGCAGCCAGGGACAAGAGAACACCGGGGAGCTGTTTTTT
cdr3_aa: CASSQGQENTGELFF

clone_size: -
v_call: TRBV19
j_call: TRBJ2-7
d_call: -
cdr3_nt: TGTGCCAGTTCAAGGGGCTACGAGCAGTACTTC
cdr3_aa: CASSRGYEQYF

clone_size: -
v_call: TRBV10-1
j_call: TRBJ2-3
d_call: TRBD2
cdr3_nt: TGCGCCAGCAGTGGCTCGACTAGCGGCACAGATACGCAGTATTTT
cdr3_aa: CASSGSTSGTDTQYF

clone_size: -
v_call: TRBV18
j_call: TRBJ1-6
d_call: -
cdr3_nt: TGTGCCAGCTCACGAGATAGTCAATATAATTCACCCCTCCACTTT
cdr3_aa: CASSRDSQYNSPLHF

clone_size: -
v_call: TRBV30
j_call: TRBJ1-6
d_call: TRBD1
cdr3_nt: TGTGCCTGGACTGGACAGGCCAATTCACCCCTCCACTTT
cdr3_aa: CAWTGQANSPLHF

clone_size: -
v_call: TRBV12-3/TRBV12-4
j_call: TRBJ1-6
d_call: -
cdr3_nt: TGTGCCAGCAGTTCCAGGGTATCACCCCTCCACTTT
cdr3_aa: CASSSRVSPLHF

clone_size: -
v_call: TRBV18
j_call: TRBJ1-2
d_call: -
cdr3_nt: TGTGCCAGCTCAGACGGGAACTATGGCTACACCTTC
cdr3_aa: CASSDGNYGYTF

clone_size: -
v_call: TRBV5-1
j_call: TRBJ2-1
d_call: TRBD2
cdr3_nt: TGCGCCAGCAGCCCACGCTCCGGGGGGTCCTACAATGAGCAGTTCTTC
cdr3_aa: CASSPRSGGSYNEQFF

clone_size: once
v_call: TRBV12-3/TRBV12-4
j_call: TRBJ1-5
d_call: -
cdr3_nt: TGTGCCAGCAGCAGATTTAATCAGCCCCAGCATTTT
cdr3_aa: CASSRFNQPQHF

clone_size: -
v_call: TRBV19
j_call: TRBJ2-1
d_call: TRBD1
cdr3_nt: TGTGCCAGTAGTCAGATCAGGGGGCAACTGTTCTTC
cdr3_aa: CASSQIRGQLFF

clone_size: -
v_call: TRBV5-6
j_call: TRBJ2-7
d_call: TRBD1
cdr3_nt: TGTGCCAGCAGCAAGACAGGGTCGACGTACGAGCAGTACTTC
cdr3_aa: CASSKTGSTYEQYF

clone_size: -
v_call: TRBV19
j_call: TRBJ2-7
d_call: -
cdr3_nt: TGTGCCAGTACTGGACCGGGGTCATGGAACGAGCAGTACTTC
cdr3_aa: CASTGPGSWNEQYF

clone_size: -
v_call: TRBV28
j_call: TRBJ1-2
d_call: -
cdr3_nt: TGTGCCAGCAGTGCCGGGTACTATGGCTACACCTTC
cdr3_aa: CASSAGYYGYTF

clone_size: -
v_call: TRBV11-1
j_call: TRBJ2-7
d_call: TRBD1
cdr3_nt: TGTGCCAGCAGCTCGGACAGGGGGCGCTACGAGCAGTACTTC
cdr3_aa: CASSSDRGRYEQYF

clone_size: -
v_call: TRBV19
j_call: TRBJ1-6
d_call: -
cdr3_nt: TGTGCCAGTAGTGGCAGGGATATTGATTCACCCCTCCACTTT
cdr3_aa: CASSGRDIDSPLHF

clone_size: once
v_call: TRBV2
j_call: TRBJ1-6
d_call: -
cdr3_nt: TGTGCCAGCACAAATGGAAAGGGGAAAAATTCACCCCTCCACTTT
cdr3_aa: CASTNGKGKNSPLHF

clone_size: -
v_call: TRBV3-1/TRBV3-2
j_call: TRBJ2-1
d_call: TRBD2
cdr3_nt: TGTGCCAGCGATAGGCGGGGGGTTTCCAATGAGCAGTTCTTC
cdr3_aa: CASDRRGVSNEQFF

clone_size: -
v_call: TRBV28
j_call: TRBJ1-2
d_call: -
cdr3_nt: TGTGCCAGCAGTACCCGGGGGGGGAACTATGGCTACACCTTC
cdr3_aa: CASSTRGGNYGYTF

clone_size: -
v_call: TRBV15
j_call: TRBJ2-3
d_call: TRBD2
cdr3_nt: TGTGCCACCAGCCCTCGCGCGACTAGCGGCGGGTACACAGATACGCAGTATTTT
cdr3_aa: CATSPRATSGGYTDTQYF

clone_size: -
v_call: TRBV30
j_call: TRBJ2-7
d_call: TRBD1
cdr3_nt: TGTGCCTTCGACAGGGGTCCGGGGTACGAGCAGTACTTC
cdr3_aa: CAFDRGPGYEQYF

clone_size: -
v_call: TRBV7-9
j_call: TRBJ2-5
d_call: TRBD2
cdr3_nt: TGTGCCAGCAGCCCCCGAGTAGCGGGGTTGGAGACCCAGTACTTC
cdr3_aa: CASSPRVAGLETQYF

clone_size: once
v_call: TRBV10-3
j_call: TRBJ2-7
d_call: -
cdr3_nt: TGTGCCATCAGTCTTTCCCCCGAGAACGTAAACTACGAGCAGTACTTC
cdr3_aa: CAISLSPENVNYEQYF

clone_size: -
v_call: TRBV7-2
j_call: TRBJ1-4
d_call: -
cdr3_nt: TGTGCCAGCAGCTTAAAGGGGGGGAGGGTTGGTGAAAAACTGTTTTTT
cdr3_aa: CASSLKGGRVGEKLFF

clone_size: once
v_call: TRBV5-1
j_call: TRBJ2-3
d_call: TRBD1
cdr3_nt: TGCGCCAGCAGCTTGGCCGGGACAGGGCTGATAGATACGCAGTATTTT
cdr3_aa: CASSLAGTGLIDTQYF

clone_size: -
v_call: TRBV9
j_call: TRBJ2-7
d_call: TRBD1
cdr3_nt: TGTGCCAGCAGCGGAGAGGACAGGGGGTTTGACGAGCAGTACTTC
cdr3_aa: CASSGEDRGFDEQYF

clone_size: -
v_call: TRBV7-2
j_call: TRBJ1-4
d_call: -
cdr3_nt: TGTGCCAGCAGCTTAATGGGGGGTGCTAATGAAAAACTGTTTTTT
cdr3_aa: CASSLMGGANEKLFF

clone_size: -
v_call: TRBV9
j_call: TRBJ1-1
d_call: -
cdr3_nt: TGTGCCAGCAGCCCACGGGTGAACACTGAAGCTTTCTTT
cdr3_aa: CASSPRVNTEAFF

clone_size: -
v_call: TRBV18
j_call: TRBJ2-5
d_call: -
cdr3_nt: TGTGCCAGCTCCCCCCGGCTCAGGACTTCGGAGACCCAGTACTTC
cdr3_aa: CASSPRLRTSETQYF

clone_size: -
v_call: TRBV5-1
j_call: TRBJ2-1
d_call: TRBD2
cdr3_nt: TGCGCCAGCAGCTTGGGGTCTAGCGGCTCCTACAATGAGCAGTTCTTC
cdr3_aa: CASSLGSSGSYNEQFF

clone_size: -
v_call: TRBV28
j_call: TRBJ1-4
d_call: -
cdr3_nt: TGTGCCAGCAGTTTGTTTGGCCTCCGGGAGGGGGAAAAACTGTTTTTT
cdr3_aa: CASSLFGLREGEKLFF

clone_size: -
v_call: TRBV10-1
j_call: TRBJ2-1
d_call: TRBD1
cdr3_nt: TGCGCCAGCAGTGAAGGGACAGGGAACTACAATGAGCAGTTCTTC
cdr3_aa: CASSEGTGNYNEQFF

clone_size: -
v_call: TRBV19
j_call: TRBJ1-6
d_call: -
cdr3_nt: TGTGCCACAGGGACCGGGGGTTCAGCCCTCCACTTT
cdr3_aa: CATGTGGSALHF

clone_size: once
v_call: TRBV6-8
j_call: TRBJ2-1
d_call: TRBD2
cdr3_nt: TGTGCCACTGGGGTTGCGGGGGGCCCCAATGAGCAGTTCTTC
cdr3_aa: CATGVAGGPNEQFF

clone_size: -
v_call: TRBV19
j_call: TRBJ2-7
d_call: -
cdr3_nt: TGTGCCAGTAGTATCCGGGACACGTACTCCTACGAGCAGTACTTC
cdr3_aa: CASSIRDTYSYEQYF

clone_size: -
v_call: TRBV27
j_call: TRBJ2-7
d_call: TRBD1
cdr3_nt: TGTGCCAGCAGTACTCCGGGACAGGGGGTTTACGAGCAGTACTTC
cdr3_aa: CASSTPGQGVYEQYF

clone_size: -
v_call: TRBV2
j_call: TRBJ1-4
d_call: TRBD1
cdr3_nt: TGTGCCAGCAGTTTACAGGGGGCGGTTAGGGAAAAACTGTTTTTT
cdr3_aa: CASSLQGAVREKLFF

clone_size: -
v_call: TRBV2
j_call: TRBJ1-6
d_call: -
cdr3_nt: TGTGCCAGCAGCCTGGGGGGGTTTTTAAACTCACCCCTCCACTTT
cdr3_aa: CASSLGGFLNSPLHF

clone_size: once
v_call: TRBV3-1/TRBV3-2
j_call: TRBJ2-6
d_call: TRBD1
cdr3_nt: TGTGCCAGCAGCCAGCCCGGACAGGGCGGGTCTGGGGCCAACGTCCTGACTTTC
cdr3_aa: CASSQPGQGGSGANVLTF

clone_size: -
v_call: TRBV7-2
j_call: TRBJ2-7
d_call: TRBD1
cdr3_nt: TGTGCCAGCAGCAAAGGACAGGGGGCCTTCGAGCAGTACTTC
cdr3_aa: CASSKGQGAFEQYF